This entry describes one T cell receptor beta chain. Its antigen is as yet unknown. V lost 1 base and J 8 bases, leaving 15 bases between the germline ends. The CDR3 has 15 residues. Germline V gene sequence: CDR1 MGHDK, CDR2 SYGVNS. The assay was immunoSEQ multiplex PCR, and TCRdb's table has in-frame clones only and misses some. The sample holds some 650,000 clones, 97% seen once. Subsets obtained from CD4+ cells comprised CD45RA+ naive and CD45RA-negative memory cells. The sample comes from a study of shared clonotypes between healthy human individuals. Study-level points and caveats: An expected dependence of interdonor clonotype sharing on sequencing depth was noted.

The rearrangement uses TRBV25-1 and TRBJ2-4; D is ambiguous. The clonotype originates from a woman aged 25 to 39 in good health. The sequenced sample consisted of naive CD4+ T cells sorted from blood. As to subset: CD45RA+ positively selected. DNA for the CDR3: TGTGCCAGCAGTGAATTAGGGCCACCCCACCACATTCAGTACTTC. Its protein product is CASSELGPPHHIQYF.